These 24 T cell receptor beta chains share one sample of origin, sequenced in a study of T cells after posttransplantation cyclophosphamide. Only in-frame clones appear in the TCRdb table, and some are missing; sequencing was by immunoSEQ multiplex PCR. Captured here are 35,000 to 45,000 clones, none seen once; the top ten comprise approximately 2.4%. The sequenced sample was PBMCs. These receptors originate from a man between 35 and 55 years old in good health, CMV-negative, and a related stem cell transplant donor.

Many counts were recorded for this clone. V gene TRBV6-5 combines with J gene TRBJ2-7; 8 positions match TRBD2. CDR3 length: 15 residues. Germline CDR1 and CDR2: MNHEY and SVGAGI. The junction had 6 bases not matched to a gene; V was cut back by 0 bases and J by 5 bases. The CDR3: CASSYSGGAIHEQYF. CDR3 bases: TGTGCCAGCAGTTACTCCGGGGGGGCTATCCACGAGCAGTACTTC.

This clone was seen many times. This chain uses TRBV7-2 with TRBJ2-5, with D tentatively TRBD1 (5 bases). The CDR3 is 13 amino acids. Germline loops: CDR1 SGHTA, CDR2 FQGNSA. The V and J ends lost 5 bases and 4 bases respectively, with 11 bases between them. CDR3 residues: CASSTQVRETQYF. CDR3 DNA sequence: TGTGCCAGCAGCACACAGGTCAGAGAGACCCAGTACTTC.

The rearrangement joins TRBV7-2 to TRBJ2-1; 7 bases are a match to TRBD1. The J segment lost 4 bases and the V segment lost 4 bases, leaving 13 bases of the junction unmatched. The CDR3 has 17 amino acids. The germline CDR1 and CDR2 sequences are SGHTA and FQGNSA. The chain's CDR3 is CASSSSPGTASYNEQFF. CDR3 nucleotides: TGTGCCAGCAGCTCATCTCCCGGGACAGCCTCATACAATGAGCAGTTCTTC.

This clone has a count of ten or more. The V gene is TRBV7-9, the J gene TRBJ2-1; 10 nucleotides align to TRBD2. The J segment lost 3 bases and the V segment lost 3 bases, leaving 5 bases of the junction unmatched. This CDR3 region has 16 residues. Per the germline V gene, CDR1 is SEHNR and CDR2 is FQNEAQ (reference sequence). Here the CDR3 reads CASSLGLANFYNEQFF. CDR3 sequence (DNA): TGTGCCAGCAGCTTGGGACTAGCGAATTTCTACAATGAGCAGTTCTTC.

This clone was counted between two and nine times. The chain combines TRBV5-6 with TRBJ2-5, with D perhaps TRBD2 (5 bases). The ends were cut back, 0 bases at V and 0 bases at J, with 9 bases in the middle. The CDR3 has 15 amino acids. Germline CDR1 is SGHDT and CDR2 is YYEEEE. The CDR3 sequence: CASSLGGQYQETQYF. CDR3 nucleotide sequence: TGTGCCAGCAGCTTGGGAGGGCAGTACCAAGAGACCCAGTACTTC.

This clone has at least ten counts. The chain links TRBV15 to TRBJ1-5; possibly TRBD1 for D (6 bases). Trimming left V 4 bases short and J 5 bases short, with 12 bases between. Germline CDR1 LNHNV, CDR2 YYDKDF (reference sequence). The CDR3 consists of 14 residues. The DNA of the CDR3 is TGTGCCACCAGCAATCGACAGGCACATCAGCCCCAGCATTTT. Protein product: CATSNRQAHQPQHF. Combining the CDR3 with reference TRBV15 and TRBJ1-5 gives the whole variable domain DAMVIQNPRYQVTQFGKPVTLSCSQTLNHNVMYWYQQKSSQAPKLLFHYYDKDFNNEADTPDNFQSRRPNTSFCFLDIRSPGLGDTAMYLCATSNRQAHQPQHFGDGTRLSIL.

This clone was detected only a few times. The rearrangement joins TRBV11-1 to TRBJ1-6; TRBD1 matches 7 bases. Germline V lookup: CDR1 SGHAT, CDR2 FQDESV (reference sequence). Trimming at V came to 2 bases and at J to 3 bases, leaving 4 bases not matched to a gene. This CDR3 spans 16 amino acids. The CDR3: CASSLTRTGYNSPLHF. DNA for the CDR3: TGTGCCAGCAGCTTAACAAGGACAGGCTATAATTCACCCCTCCACTTT.

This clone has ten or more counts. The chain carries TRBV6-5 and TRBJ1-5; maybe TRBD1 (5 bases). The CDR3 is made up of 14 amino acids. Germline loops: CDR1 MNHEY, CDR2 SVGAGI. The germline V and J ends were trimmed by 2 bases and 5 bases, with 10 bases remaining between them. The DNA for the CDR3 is TGTGCCAGCAGTTACGGCAGGGAAGATCAGCCCCAGCATTTT. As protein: CASSYGREDQPQHF.

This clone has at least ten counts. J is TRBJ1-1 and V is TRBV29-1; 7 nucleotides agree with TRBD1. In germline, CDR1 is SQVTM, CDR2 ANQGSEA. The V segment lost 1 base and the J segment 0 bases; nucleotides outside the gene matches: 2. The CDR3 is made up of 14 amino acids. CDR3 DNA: TGCAGCGTTGAAGGGGGACAGATGAACACTGAAGCTTTCTTT. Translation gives CSVEGGQMNTEAFF. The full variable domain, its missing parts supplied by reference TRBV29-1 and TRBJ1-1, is SAVISQKPSRDICQRGTSLTIQCQVDSQVTMMFWYRQQPGQSLTLIATANQGSEATYESGFVIDKFPISRPNLTFSTLTVSNMSPEDSSIYLCSVEGGQMNTEAFFGQGTRLTVV.

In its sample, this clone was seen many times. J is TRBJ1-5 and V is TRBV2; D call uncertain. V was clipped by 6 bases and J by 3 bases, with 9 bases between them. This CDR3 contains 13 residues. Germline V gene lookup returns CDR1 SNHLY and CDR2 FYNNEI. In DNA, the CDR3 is TGTGCCAGCAGCGGCCAGGACAATCAGCCCCAGCATTTT. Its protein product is CASSGQDNQPQHF.

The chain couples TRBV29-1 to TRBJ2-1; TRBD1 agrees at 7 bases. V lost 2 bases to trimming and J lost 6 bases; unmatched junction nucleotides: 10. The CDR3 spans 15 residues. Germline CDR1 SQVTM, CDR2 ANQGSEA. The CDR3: CSVESYRGGRNEQFF. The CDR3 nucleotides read TGCAGCGTTGAAAGTTACAGGGGTGGACGCAATGAGCAGTTCTTC.

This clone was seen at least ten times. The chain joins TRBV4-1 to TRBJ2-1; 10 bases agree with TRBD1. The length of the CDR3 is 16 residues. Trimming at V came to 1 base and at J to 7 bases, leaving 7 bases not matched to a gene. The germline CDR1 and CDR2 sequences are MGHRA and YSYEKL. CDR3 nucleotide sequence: TGCGCCAGCAGCCAAGCCTGGACAGGGGGATCAAATGAGCAGTTCTTC. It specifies CASSQAWTGGSNEQFF.

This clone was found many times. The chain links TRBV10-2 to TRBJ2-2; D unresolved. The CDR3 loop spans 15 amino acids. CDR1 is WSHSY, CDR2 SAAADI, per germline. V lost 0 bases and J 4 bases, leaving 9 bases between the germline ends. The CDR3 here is CASSESPRSTGELFF. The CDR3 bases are TGCGCCAGCAGTGAGTCGCCAAGGAGCACCGGGGAGCTGTTTTTT.

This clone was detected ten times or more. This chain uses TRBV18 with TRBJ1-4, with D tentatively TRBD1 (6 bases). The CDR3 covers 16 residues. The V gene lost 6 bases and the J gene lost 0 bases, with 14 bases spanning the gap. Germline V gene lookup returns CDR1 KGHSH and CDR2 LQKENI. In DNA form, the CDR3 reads TGTGCCAGCTCCCTTCGGGACATTGCAACTAATGAAAAACTGTTTTTT. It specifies CASSLRDIATNEKLFF.

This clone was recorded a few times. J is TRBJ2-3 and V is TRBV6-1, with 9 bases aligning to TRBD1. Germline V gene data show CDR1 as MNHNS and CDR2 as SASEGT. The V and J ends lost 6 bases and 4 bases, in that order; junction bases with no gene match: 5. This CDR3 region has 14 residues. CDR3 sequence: CASRDRGGADTQYF. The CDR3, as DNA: TGTGCCAGCAGAGACAGGGGGGGAGCAGATACGCAGTATTTT.

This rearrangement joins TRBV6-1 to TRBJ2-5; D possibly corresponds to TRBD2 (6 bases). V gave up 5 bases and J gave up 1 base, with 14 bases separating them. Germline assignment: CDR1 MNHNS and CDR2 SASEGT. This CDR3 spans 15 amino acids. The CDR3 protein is CASSLGLIPQETQYF. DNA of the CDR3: TGTGCCAGCAGTTTGGGACTTATCCCCCAAGAGACCCAGTACTTC.

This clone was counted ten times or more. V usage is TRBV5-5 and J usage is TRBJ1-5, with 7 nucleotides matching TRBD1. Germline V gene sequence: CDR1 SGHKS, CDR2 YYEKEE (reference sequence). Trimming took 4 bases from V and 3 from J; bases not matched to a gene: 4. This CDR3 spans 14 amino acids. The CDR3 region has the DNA TGTGCCAGCAGCCCAGGGGGTACCAATCAGCCCCAGCATTTT. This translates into CASSPGGTNQPQHF.

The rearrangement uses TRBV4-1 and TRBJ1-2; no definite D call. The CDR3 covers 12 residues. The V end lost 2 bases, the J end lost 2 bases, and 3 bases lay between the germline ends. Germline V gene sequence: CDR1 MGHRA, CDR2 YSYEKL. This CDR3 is CASSQSNYGYTF. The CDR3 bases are TGCGCCAGCAGCCAAAGCAACTATGGCTACACCTTC.

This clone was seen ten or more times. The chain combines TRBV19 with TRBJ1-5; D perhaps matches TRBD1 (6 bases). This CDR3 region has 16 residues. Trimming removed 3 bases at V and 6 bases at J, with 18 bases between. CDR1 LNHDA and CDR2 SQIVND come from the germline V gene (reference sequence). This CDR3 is CASSMGFLKGVQPQHF. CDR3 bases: TGTGCCAGTAGTATGGGATTCCTTAAGGGGGTTCAGCCCCAGCATTTT.

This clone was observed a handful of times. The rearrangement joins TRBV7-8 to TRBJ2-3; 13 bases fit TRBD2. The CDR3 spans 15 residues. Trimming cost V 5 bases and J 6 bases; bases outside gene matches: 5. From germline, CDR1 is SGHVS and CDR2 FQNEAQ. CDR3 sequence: CASSPGLAGRDTQYF. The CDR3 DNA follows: TGTGCCAGCAGCCCGGGACTAGCGGGGAGGGATACGCAGTATTTT. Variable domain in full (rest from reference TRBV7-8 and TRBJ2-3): GAGVSQSPRYKVAKRGQDVALRCDPISGHVSLFWYQQALGQGPEFLTYFQNEAQLDKSGLPSDRFFAERPEGSVSTLKIQRTQQEDSAVYLCASSPGLAGRDTQYFGPGTRLTVL.

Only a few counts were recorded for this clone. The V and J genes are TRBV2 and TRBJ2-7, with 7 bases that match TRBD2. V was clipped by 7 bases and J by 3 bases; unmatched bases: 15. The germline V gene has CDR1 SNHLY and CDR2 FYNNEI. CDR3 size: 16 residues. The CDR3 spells CASTTDEVRGSYEQYF. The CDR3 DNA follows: TGTGCCAGCACCACAGACGAGGTGCGGGGGAGCTACGAGCAGTACTTC.

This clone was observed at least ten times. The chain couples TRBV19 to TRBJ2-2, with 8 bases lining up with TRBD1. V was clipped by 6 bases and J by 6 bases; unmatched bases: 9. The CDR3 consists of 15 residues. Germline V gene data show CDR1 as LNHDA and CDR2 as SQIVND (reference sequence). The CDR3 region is CASRFGQGAAGELFF. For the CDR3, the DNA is TGTGCCAGTAGGTTTGGCCAGGGGGCCGCCGGGGAGCTGTTTTTT.

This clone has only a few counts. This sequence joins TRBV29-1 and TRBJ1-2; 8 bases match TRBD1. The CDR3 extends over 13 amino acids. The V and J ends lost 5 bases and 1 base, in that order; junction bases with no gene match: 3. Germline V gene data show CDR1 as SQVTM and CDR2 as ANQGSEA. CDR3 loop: CSVPGQVNYGYTF. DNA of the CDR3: TGCAGCGTTCCGGGACAGGTTAACTATGGCTACACCTTC.

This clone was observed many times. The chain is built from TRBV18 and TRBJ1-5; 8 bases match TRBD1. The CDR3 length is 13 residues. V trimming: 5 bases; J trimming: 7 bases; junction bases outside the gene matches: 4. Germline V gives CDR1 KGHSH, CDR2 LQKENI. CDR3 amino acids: CASSGQGPQPQHF. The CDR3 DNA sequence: TGTGCCAGCTCAGGACAGGGACCCCAGCCCCAGCATTTT.